This T cell receptor (beta chain) originates from a study of T cell changes during pregnancy in multiple sclerosis. The assay was immunoSEQ multiplex PCR, and TCRdb's table has in-frame clones only and misses some. The sample consists of some 71,000 clones, 92% of them appearing once. Losses at the gene ends were 0 bases for V and 6 bases for J; bases not matched to a gene: 5. Germline V lookup: CDR1 SGHTA, CDR2 FQGNSA. The CDR3 contains 15 residues. This sequence originates from a female donor with multiple sclerosis, enrolled in a pregnancy study. Sample: peripheral blood, taken after pregnancy. The chain is built from TRBV7-2 and TRBJ2-3; 8 nucleotides agree with TRBD2. The CDR3 DNA is TGTGCCAGCAGCTTAGCATTAGCGGGACGTGATACGCAGTATTTT. This sequence encodes CASSLALAGRDTQYF.